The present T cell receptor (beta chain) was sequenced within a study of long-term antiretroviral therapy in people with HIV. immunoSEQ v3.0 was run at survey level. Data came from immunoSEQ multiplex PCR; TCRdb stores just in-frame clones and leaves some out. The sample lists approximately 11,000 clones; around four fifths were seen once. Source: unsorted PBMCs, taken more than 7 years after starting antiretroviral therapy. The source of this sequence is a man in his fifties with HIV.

CDR3 residues: CASSLGGANEAFF. The CDR3 nucleotides read TGTGCCAGCAGCCTGGGCGGGGCCAATGAAGCTTTCTTT. The chain uses TRBV5-6 and TRBJ1-1, with D perhaps matching TRBD1 (5 bases). V was shortened by 4 bases and J by 7 bases, with 14 bases between the two germline ends. Looked up from germline, CDR1 is SGHDT and CDR2 is YYEEEE. The CDR3 consists of 13 residues.